This T cell receptor (beta chain) is from a study of human versus mouse CDR3 diversity and MHC coevolution. The V gene end was trimmed by 3 bases and the J gene end by 6 bases; junction bases not matched to a gene: 6. Germline CDR1 SEHNR, CDR2 FQNEAQ (reference sequence). CDR3 size: 14 residues. The protocol was immunoSEQ multiplex PCR, while the TCRdb copy is restricted to in-frame clones and leaves out a portion. There are some 60,000 clones in the sample; around 94% occur only once, and approximately 20% lies in the top ten. This rearrangement joins TRBV7-9 to TRBJ2-3; 7 nucleotides agree with TRBD2. This TCR was recovered from a person aged 55 to 69 in good health. The sequenced sample consisted of naive CD4+ T cells from blood. Subset: CD45RO-negative CD62L-positive naive CD4 T cells. In DNA, the CDR3 is TGTGCCAGCAGCTTGAGAAGGGGAGGGGATACGCAGTATTTT. Protein product: CASSLRRGGDTQYF.